These 24 T cell receptor beta chains came from one sample sequenced in a study of shared clonotypes between healthy human individuals. Measured with immunoSEQ multiplex PCR; TCRdb has only the in-frame clones, and not every one. Among hundreds of thousands of clones listed, around 74% were seen once. The sequenced material came from memory CD4+ T cells sorted from blood. Subset reported: CD45RA-negative fraction. These receptors were collected from a man aged 25 to 40 in good health.

This rearrangement joins TRBV29-1 to TRBJ2-3; the match to TRBD2 covers 7 bases. The V and J ends lost 4 bases and 1 base, in that order; junction bases with no gene match: 11. Germline V gives CDR1 SQVTM, CDR2 ANQGSEA. The CDR3 loop spans 16 amino acids. This chain's CDR3 is CSVGLRLAGGTDTQYF. DNA of the CDR3: TGCAGCGTTGGCCTAAGACTCGCGGGGGGCACAGATACGCAGTATTTT.

This clone was counted between two and nine times. The V call is TRBV10-1, the J call TRBJ2-7; 9 bases agree with TRBD1. The CDR3 runs 15 residues. V dropped 5 bases and J dropped 5; count of bases not matched to a gene: 10. Germline V lookup: CDR1 WNHNN, CDR2 SYGVQD (reference sequence). The CDR3 coding sequence is TGCGCCAGCAGTCCCTTAGGGACAGGGCTGAACGAGCAGTACTTC. Its protein is CASSPLGTGLNEQYF.

J is TRBJ2-7 and V is TRBV5-1, with no clear D. V was shortened by 4 bases and J by 0 bases, with 20 bases between the two germline ends. Germline V gene data show CDR1 as SGHRS and CDR2 as YFSETQ. The CDR3 loop spans 17 amino acids. CDR3 DNA: TGCGCCAGCAGCATGGGTTTTCGGGCAGGCCTCTCCTACGAGCAGTACTTC. Its protein product is CASSMGFRAGLSYEQYF. Full variable domain (outside the CDR3, taken from reference TRBV5-1 and TRBJ2-7): KAGVTQTPRYLIKTRGQQVTLSCSPISGHRSVSWYQQTPGQGLQFLFEYFSETQRNKGNFPGRFSGRQFSNSRSEMNVSTLELGDSALYLCASSMGFRAGLSYEQYFGPGTRLTVT.

This clone was detected a few times. The chain is built from TRBV6-5 and TRBJ1-2, with 7 positions matching TRBD1. CDR3 size: 14 residues. The germline V gene encodes CDR1 MNHEY and CDR2 SVGAGI. The ends lost 6 bases at V and 2 bases at J; junction bases unmatched: 6. The DNA for the CDR3 is TGTGCCAGCAGCCAGACAGGGACCAACTATGGCTACACCTTC. Translation gives CASSQTGTNYGYTF.

The chain employs TRBV5-4 and TRBJ2-5; 7 positions agree with TRBD2. Germline trimming cut 3 bases from V and 5 bases from J; bases unmatched to any gene: 7. The CDR3 runs 14 residues. Germline V gene data show CDR1 as SGHNT and CDR2 as YYREEE (reference sequence). CDR3 protein: CASSSGTTPETQYF. CDR3 coding DNA: TGTGCCAGCAGCTCAGGGACTACGCCGGAGACCCAGTACTTC.

The gene calls are TRBV6-5 and TRBJ2-4; 7 bases are shared with TRBD2. The germline gives CDR1 MNHEY, CDR2 SVGAGI. With V trimmed by 6 bases and J by 4 bases, 9 bases remained unmatched. The CDR3 has 15 residues. The chain's CDR3 is CASRITLAPKNIQYF. In DNA, the CDR3 is TGTGCCAGCAGAATCACACTAGCGCCAAAAAACATTCAGTACTTC.

V is TRBV11-2 and J is TRBJ2-5, with TRBD2 identical over 8 bases. CDR1 and CDR2 (germline): SGHAT, FQNNGV. Trimming took 5 bases from V and 5 from J; bases not matched to a gene: 13. This CDR3 is built from 16 residues. The CDR3 sequence: CASSRGSHAGGETQYF. The CDR3 DNA is TGTGCCAGCAGCCGAGGGAGCCATGCGGGGGGCGAGACCCAGTACTTC. The full variable domain, rest sourced from reference TRBV11-2 and TRBJ2-5, is EAGVAQSPRYKIIEKRQSVAFWCNPISGHATLYWYQQILGQGPKLLIQFQNNGVVDDSQLPKDRFSAERLKGVDSTLKIQPAKLEDSAVYLCASSRGSHAGGETQYFGPGTRLLVL.

CDR3 residues: CASSLESGGELFF. The DNA of the CDR3 is TGTGCCAGCAGCTTGGAAAGTGGCGGGGAGCTGTTTTTT. The chain combines TRBV5-4 with TRBJ2-2; D remains unclear. The V end was cut by 0 bases, the J end by 7 bases, with 7 bases between. Germline V gene data show CDR1 as SGHNT and CDR2 as YYREEE (reference sequence). The CDR3 runs to 13 residues.

V and J are TRBV5-1 and TRBJ2-5; 7 bases fit TRBD1. The CDR3 has 14 amino acids. Germline trimming cut 4 bases from V and 3 bases from J; bases unmatched to any gene: 6. In germline, CDR1 is SGHRS, CDR2 YFSETQ. The CDR3, as DNA: TGCGCCAGCAGCCCACGACAGGGTGAAGAGACCCAGTACTTC. It is translated as CASSPRQGEETQYF.

V is TRBV9 and J is TRBJ1-3; D unresolved. Germline values: CDR1 SGDLS, CDR2 YYNGEE. The CDR3 is 16 residues long. Trimming took 0 bases from V and 2 from J, leaving 12 bases between them. The CDR3 coding sequence is TGTGCCAGCAGCGTAGCCGGCGGGGATACTGGAAACACCATATATTTT. Its translation: CASSVAGGDTGNTIYF.

In its sample, this clone was seen many times. The chain couples TRBV10-1 to TRBJ2-3, with D uncertain. The CDR3 has 13 residues. Germline assignment: CDR1 WNHNN and CDR2 SYGVQD (reference sequence). V lost 5 bases and J lost 3, with 9 bases in between. The CDR3 spells CASSSVPTDTQYF. The CDR3 DNA follows: TGCGCCAGCAGTAGCGTACCAACAGATACGCAGTATTTT.

V is TRBV2 and J is TRBJ1-5, with D tentatively TRBD1 (5 bases). The CDR3 has 13 amino acids. V shed 5 bases and J shed 4 bases, with 9 bases lying between them. In germline, CDR1 is SNHLY, CDR2 FYNNEI. The CDR3 sequence is CASSSRENQPQHF. DNA of the CDR3: TGTGCCAGCAGTAGCAGGGAAAATCAGCCCCAGCATTTT.

This clone came up once. The CDR3 DNA reads as TGTGCCAGCAGCTTTGAGCCGGATAGCAATGAGCAGTTCTTC. Translating it yields CASSFEPDSNEQFF. The chain uses TRBV5-4 and TRBJ2-1; the D is unclear. Trimming shortened V by 2 bases and J by 6 bases, and 12 bases separated the two germline ends. CDR1 and CDR2 (germline): SGHNT, YYREEE (reference sequence). CDR3 size: 14 residues.

The chain uses TRBV6-5 and TRBJ2-7; 8 bases are shared with TRBD1. The V segment lost 5 bases and the J segment 4 bases; nucleotides outside the gene matches: 10. There are 15 residues in the CDR3. Germline V lookup: CDR1 MNHEY, CDR2 SVGAGI. The CDR3 protein is CASSATQGALYEQYF. Written as DNA, the CDR3 is TGTGCCAGCAGTGCCACTCAGGGGGCCTTATACGAGCAGTACTTC.

The chain combines TRBV6-1 with TRBJ1-2, with TRBD1 matching over 8 bases. CDR1 is MNHNS and CDR2 is SASEGT in the germline V gene. Trimming took 3 bases from V and 0 from J; bases not matched to a gene: 6. This CDR3 region has 16 residues. For the CDR3, the DNA is TGTGCCAGCAGTGACTGGACAGGGTGGTCTAACTATGGCTACACCTTC. Its translation: CASSDWTGWSNYGYTF.

This clone was counted many times. The J gene is TRBJ1-4, the V gene TRBV4-3; 11 bases align to TRBD1. Per the germline V gene, CDR1 is LGHNA and CDR2 is YSLEER. The CDR3 loop spans 15 amino acids. Germline trimming cut 4 bases from V and 7 bases from J; bases unmatched to any gene: 5. The CDR3 coding sequence is TGCGCCAGCAGCCCCTGGACAGGGGGCGTTGAAAAACTGTTTTTT. Translated, it gives CASSPWTGGVEKLFF.

The rearrangement links TRBV28 to TRBJ2-5; D assignment may be TRBD1 or TRBD2 (5 bases each). The CDR3 covers 15 residues. The V and J ends lost 4 bases and 3 bases respectively, with 15 bases between them. CDR1 MDHEN and CDR2 SYDVKM come from the germline V gene. DNA for the CDR3: TGTGCCAGCAGTTCTGCGACGGGACGAAAAGAGACCCAGTACTTC. As protein: CASSSATGRKETQYF.

This sequence joins TRBV5-1 and TRBJ1-1; perhaps TRBD1 as D (6 bases). Trimming removed 1 base from V and 5 bases from J, with 12 bases in between. The CDR3 has 14 amino acids. The germline CDR1 and CDR2 sequences are SGHRS and YFSETQ. In nucleotides, the CDR3 is TGCGCCAGCAGCTTGTCAGGGGTAGAGACTGAAGCTTTCTTT. Translating it yields CASSLSGVETEAFF.

Only one count was recorded for this clone. The V call is TRBV5-4, the J call TRBJ1-2, with 8 bases that match TRBD1. Germline CDR1 is SGHNT and CDR2 is YYREEE (reference sequence). V trimming: 0 bases; J trimming: 6 bases; junction bases outside the gene matches: 4. The CDR3 is 14 amino acids. DNA of the CDR3: TGTGCCAGCAGCTTGGACCACAGGGGGGATGGCTACACCTTC. Protein product: CASSLDHRGDGYTF.

The chain recombines TRBV4-1 with TRBJ2-7; D call uncertain. Trimming pared 4 bases from V and 0 bases from J, leaving 4 bases between. Germline V gives CDR1 MGHRA, CDR2 YSYEKL. CDR3 length: 12 amino acids. CDR3 loop: CASSPPSYEQYF. The CDR3 DNA follows: TGCGCCAGCAGCCCTCCCTCCTACGAGCAGTACTTC.

The V gene is TRBV28, the J gene TRBJ1-5, with 10 bases aligning to TRBD1. Trimming took 6 bases from V and 7 from J; bases not matched to a gene: 12. Germline values: CDR1 MDHEN, CDR2 SYDVKM. The CDR3 contains 16 residues. This CDR3 is CASRPDRGREMQPQHF. The CDR3, as DNA: TGTGCCAGCAGGCCTGACAGGGGGCGCGAAATGCAGCCCCAGCATTTT.

The chain combines TRBV7-3 with TRBJ2-2; D not resolved. CDR1 is SGHTA, CDR2 FQGTGA, per germline. CDR3 length: 12 amino acids. Deletions cut 4 bases from V and 6 bases from J, with 6 bases between. The CDR3 region is CASSSPPGELFF. CDR3 sequence (DNA): TGTGCCAGCAGCTCCCCTCCCGGGGAGCTGTTTTTT.

The chain links TRBV15 to TRBJ2-7; tentative D call: TRBD1 (6 bases). Trimming took 4 bases from V and 7 from J, leaving 14 bases between them. The germline V gene encodes CDR1 LNHNV and CDR2 YYDKDF (reference sequence). The CDR3 sequence is 13 residues long. CDR3 amino acids: CATSIGGMGEQYF. The CDR3 nucleotides are TGTGCCACCAGCATTGGGGGCATGGGGGAGCAGTACTTC.

This clone was detected a few times. V is TRBV5-4 and J is TRBJ2-2, with a weak D call TRBD2 (6 bases). CDR1 and CDR2 from the germline V gene are SGHNT and YYREEE (reference sequence). The CDR3 loop spans 15 amino acids. V lost 2 bases to trimming and J lost 2 bases, with 10 bases between them. The CDR3 protein is CASSFSGRNTGELFF. The CDR3 DNA reads TGTGCCAGCAGCTTTAGCGGAAGAAACACCGGGGAGCTGTTTTTT.